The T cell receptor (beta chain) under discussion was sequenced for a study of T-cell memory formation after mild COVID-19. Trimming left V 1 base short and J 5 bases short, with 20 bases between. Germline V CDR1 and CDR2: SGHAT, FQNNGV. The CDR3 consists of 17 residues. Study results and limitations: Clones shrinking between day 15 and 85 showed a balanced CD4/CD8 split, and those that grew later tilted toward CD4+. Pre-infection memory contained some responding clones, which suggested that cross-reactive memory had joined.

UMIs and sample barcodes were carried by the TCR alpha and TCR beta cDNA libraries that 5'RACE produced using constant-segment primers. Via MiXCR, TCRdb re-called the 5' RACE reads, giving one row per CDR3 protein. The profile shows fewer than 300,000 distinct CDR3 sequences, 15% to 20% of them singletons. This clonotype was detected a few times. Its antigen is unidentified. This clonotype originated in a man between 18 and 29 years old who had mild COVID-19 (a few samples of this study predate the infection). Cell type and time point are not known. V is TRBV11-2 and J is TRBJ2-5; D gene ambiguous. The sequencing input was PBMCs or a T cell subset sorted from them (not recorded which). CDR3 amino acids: CASSLVLGSSQVETQYF. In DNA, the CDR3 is TGTGCCAGCAGCTTAGTTTTAGGGTCGTCCCAGGTTGAGACCCAGTACTTC.